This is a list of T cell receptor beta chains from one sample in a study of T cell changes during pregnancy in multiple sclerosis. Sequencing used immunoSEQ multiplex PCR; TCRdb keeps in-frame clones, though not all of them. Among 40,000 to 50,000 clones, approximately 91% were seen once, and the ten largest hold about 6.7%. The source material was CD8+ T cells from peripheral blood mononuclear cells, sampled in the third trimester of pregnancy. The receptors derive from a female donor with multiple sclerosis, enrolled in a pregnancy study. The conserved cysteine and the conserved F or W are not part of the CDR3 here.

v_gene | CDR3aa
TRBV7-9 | ASSARLEETQY
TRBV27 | ASSLSGEGVEQF
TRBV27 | ASSLTGGFLMNTEAF
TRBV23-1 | ASSQSGGYGYT
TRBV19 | ASTLSGSLDEQF
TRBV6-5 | ASSSLVGNEQF
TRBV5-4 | ASSLRTGGAGETQY
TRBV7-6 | ASSPGLENTEAF
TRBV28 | ASSWTGAPGQPQH
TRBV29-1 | SVEYTVEETQY
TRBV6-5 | ASSYEPGMNTEAF
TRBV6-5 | ASTDSSGANVLT